This passage covers 16 T cell receptor beta chains from one sample sequenced in a study of cytomegalovirus exposure and HLA in healthy donors. Assay: immunoSEQ multiplex PCR; the TCRdb copy retains only in-frame clones and omits some. The sample contains some 130,000 clones, approximately 84% of which appear only once. The sequencing sample was made of PBMCs. The receptors were sampled from a man between 25 and 39 years old in good health and CMV-seropositive.

This clone was recorded a few times. V is TRBV2 and J is TRBJ1-1; D remains ambiguous. The CDR3 spans 11 residues. Germline V gene lookup returns CDR1 SNHLY and CDR2 FYNNEI. Trimming took off 5 bases at V and 11 bases at J, with 12 bases between the two ends. The CDR3 DNA reads as TGTGCCAGCAGTACGTGGGGAGAGGCTTTCTTT. It encodes CASSTWGEAFF.

This rearrangement joins TRBV5-4 to TRBJ2-3; D is possibly TRBD1 (5 bases). The CDR3 runs 15 residues. V was cut by 4 bases and J by 3 bases, with 15 bases left in between. The germline V gene encodes CDR1 SGHNT and CDR2 YYREEE (reference sequence). The CDR3 loop is CASSNGAGETDTQYF. DNA for the CDR3: TGTGCCAGCAGCAATGGGGCAGGCGAAACAGATACGCAGTATTTT.

The chain uses TRBV7-9 and TRBJ2-1; perhaps TRBD2 as D (6 bases). The CDR3 runs 14 residues. V shed 1 base and J shed 6 bases, with 10 bases lying between them. Germline assignment: CDR1 SEHNR and CDR2 FQNEAQ (reference sequence). CDR3 sequence reads: CASSLEGGANEQFF. In DNA form, the CDR3 reads TGTGCCAGCAGCTTAGAAGGAGGGGCCAATGAGCAGTTCTTC.

This sequence joins TRBV18 and TRBJ2-7; 10 nucleotides line up with TRBD1. The CDR3 runs to 16 residues. Germline CDR1 reads KGHSH; CDR2 reads LQKENI. The J segment lost 2 bases and the V segment lost 0 bases, leaving 4 bases of the junction unmatched. Here the CDR3 reads CASSPPVGQGTYEQYF. CDR3 nucleotides: TGTGCCAGCTCACCACCAGTGGGACAGGGGACCTACGAGCAGTACTTC.

This clone has just one count. The gene calls are TRBV2 and TRBJ2-3, with D possibly TRBD2 on 6 matching bases. The CDR3 has 13 amino acids. The germline V and J ends were trimmed by 6 bases and 6 bases, with 13 bases remaining between them. Germline CDR1 is SNHLY and CDR2 is FYNNEI. The CDR3 sequence is CASRRRERDTQYF. CDR3 DNA sequence: TGTGCCAGCAGACGGCGGGAAAGGGATACGCAGTATTTT.

This chain uses TRBV9 with TRBJ1-4; 10 bases map to TRBD1. Germline CDR1 SGDLS, CDR2 YYNGEE. CDR3 size: 14 residues. J was trimmed by 7 bases and V by 2 bases; bases with no gene match: 2. As DNA, the CDR3 is TGTGCCAGCAGCGTCGGACAGGGGGGTGAAAAACTGTTTTTT. Amino acid sequence: CASSVGQGGEKLFF.

The CDR3 here is CASSFRDFGTDTQYF. CDR3 in DNA: TGTGCCAGCAGTTTCCGGGACTTCGGCACAGATACGCAGTATTTT. The chain joins TRBV27 to TRBJ2-3, with D maybe TRBD2 (6 bases). The CDR3 is made up of 15 amino acids. Trimming stripped 3 bases from V and 1 base from J, with 11 bases between. Per the germline V gene, CDR1 is MNHEY and CDR2 is SMNVEV (reference sequence).

The CDR3 loop reads CASSLAERSSGYEQYF. The CDR3 bases are TGTGCCAGCAGCTTGGCCGAGCGGTCCTCGGGCTACGAGCAGTACTTC. This chain connects TRBV27 to TRBJ2-7; possible D gene TRBD2, 5 bases. CDR3 length: 16 residues. V was pared by 6 bases and J by 3 bases, with 21 bases between. Germline V gives CDR1 MNHEY, CDR2 SMNVEV (reference sequence).

The chain is built from TRBV5-1 and TRBJ1-3; no definite D call. There are 15 residues in the CDR3. Trimming removed 4 bases at V and 0 bases at J, with 11 bases between. Germline V lookup: CDR1 SGHRS, CDR2 YFSETQ. The CDR3 region is CASSLYRSSGNTIYF. In nucleotides, the CDR3 is TGCGCCAGCAGCCTTTATCGGAGCTCTGGAAACACCATATATTTT.

The chain is built from TRBV7-2 and TRBJ1-3; TRBD1 matches at 10 bases. Germline-derived CDR1 and CDR2 are SGHTA and FQGNSA. The CDR3 is 15 residues long. J gave up 4 bases and V 5 bases, and 5 bases lay outside the gene matches. CDR3 coding DNA: TGTGCCAGCAGCGCCGGGACAGGGGTCGGAAACACCATATATTTT. This codes for CASSAGTGVGNTIYF.

There are many counts of this clone. V usage is TRBV9 and J usage is TRBJ2-1, with 7 bases aligning to TRBD1. Trimming removed 4 bases from V and 3 bases from J; junction bases left unmatched: 7. CDR3 size: 15 residues. CDR1 and CDR2 (germline): SGDLS, YYNGEE. CDR3 region: CASSLTGTDYNEQFF. DNA for the CDR3: TGTGCCAGCAGCCTCACCGGGACAGACTACAATGAGCAGTTCTTC.

This clone was seen more than once but under ten times. This chain's CDR3 is CASSLGTGDAEQYF. CDR3 bases: TGTGCCAGCAGCTTAGGGACAGGGGATGCCGAGCAGTACTTC. The chain is built from TRBV7-9 and TRBJ2-7; TRBD1 aligns across 9 bases. The CDR3 runs 14 residues. The ends lost 1 base at V and 6 bases at J; junction bases unmatched: 4. Germline V lookup: CDR1 SEHNR, CDR2 FQNEAQ (reference sequence).

This rearrangement joins TRBV5-4 to TRBJ2-1, with TRBD2 identical over 13 bases. CDR1 is SGHNT and CDR2 is YYREEE in the germline V gene (reference sequence). This CDR3 region has 18 residues. V trimming: 4 bases; J trimming: 0 bases; junction bases outside the gene matches: 7. DNA of the CDR3: TGTGCCAGCAGCGGACCGGGACTAGCGGGGAGCTCCTACAATGAGCAGTTCTTC. Amino acid sequence: CASSGPGLAGSSYNEQFF.

V gene TRBV4-1 combines with J gene TRBJ2-3; 10 bases are shared with TRBD2. The CDR3 has 15 amino acids. CDR1 and CDR2 from the germline V gene are MGHRA and YSYEKL. V was clipped by 4 bases and J by 5 bases; unmatched bases: 6. CDR3 amino acids: CASSLLAGAGDTQYF. Here the CDR3 DNA reads TGCGCCAGCAGCCTCCTAGCGGGAGCGGGAGATACGCAGTATTTT.

This chain links TRBV11-2 with TRBJ1-1, with unresolved D. CDR3 length equals 11 residues. V lost 4 bases and J 11 bases, leaving 11 bases between the germline ends. Germline CDR1 is SGHAT and CDR2 is FQNNGV. The CDR3 region has the DNA TGTGCCAGCAGCTCCTCGTTTTCGGCTTTCTTT. Translating gives CASSSSFSAFF.

This clone was seen only once. The chain uses TRBV20-1 and TRBJ2-1; no definite D call. The ends were cut back, 5 bases at V and 8 bases at J, with 10 bases in the middle. The CDR3 loop spans 11 amino acids. The germline gives CDR1 DFQATT, CDR2 SNEGSKA (reference sequence). Here the CDR3 reads CSASRGDEQFF. The CDR3 DNA reads TGCAGTGCTTCCAGAGGCGATGAGCAGTTCTTC.